The rows below give T cell receptor beta chains drawn from one sample of a study of T cells in tuberculosis. The protocol was immunoSEQ multiplex PCR, while the TCRdb copy is restricted to in-frame clones and leaves out a portion. The data contain around 22,000 clones, nearly 97% of them singletons. The sample taken for sequencing was PBMCs. The receptor set was obtained from a donor aged 10-30 years with latent tuberculosis or without tuberculosis infection. Both conserved end residues are part of each CDR3. D genes are given only for firm matches. For some rows the clone size is stated as once, few or many, or as a class when expanded; others skip it.

>TRBD1|TRBV4-1|NA|TRBJ1-2
CASSRDRVNHGYTF
TGCGCCAGCAGCCGAGACAGGGTTAATCATGGCTACACCTTC
>NA|TRBV5-4|once|TRBJ2-5
CASRGRQETQYF
TGTGCCAGCAGAGGGAGACAAGAGACCCAGTACTTC
>NA|TRBV29-1|NA|TRBJ1-1
CSVRRVAAEAFF
TGCAGCGTTCGCAGGGTGGCGGCTGAAGCTTTCTTT
>NA|TRBV5-4|NA|TRBJ2-1
CASSFGGGEQFF
TGTGCCAGCAGCTTTGGAGGGGGCGAGCAGTTCTTC
>NA|TRBV9|NA|TRBJ1-1
CASSAMNTEAFF
TGTGCCAGCAGCGCTATGAACACTGAAGCTTTCTTT
>TRBD1|TRBV29-1|NA|TRBJ1-1
CSVNAEGQIKTEAFF
TGCAGCGTTAATGCCGAGGGACAGATAAAAACTGAAGCTTTCTTT
>NA|TRBV19|NA|TRBJ1-1
CASSYGGGTEAFF
TGTGCCAGTAGCTATGGGGGGGGCACTGAAGCTTTCTTT
>NA|TRBV2|NA|TRBJ2-7
CASRVFSTYSYEQYF
TGTGCCAGCAGAGTATTTTCCACTTACTCCTACGAGCAGTACTTC
>NA|TRBV28|NA|TRBJ1-5
CASSPGNLSNQPQHF
TGTGCCAGCAGTCCAGGGAACCTAAGCAATCAGCCCCAGCATTTT
>TRBD1|TRBV30|NA|TRBJ1-1
CAWGDRGGTEAFF
TGTGCCTGGGGTGACAGGGGCGGCACTGAAGCTTTCTTT
>NA|TRBV4-1|few|TRBJ1-1
CASSQEGQGNTEAFF
TGCGCCAGCAGCCAAGAGGGGCAGGGGAACACTGAAGCTTTCTTT
>NA|TRBV19|NA|TRBJ1-1
CASSLRGNTEAFF
TGTGCCAGTAGCCTCAGGGGGAACACTGAAGCTTTCTTT
>NA|TRBV5-6|NA|TRBJ1-2
CASSLEAEDYGYTF
TGTGCCAGCAGCTTGGAGGCAGAGGACTATGGCTACACCTTC
>NA|TRBV30|NA|TRBJ1-6
CAWDTLRGTESPLHF
TGTGCCTGGGATACCCTCCGCGGGACGGAGTCACCCCTCCACTTT
>NA|TRBV4-2|few|TRBJ1-4
CASSDQMGGGEKLFF
TGTGCCAGCAGCGACCAAATGGGGGGTGGTGAAAAACTGTTTTTT
>NA|TRBV7-6|once|TRBJ1-1
CASSLGTAEAFF
TGTGCCAGCAGCTTGGGTACAGCTGAAGCTTTCTTT
>TRBD2|TRBV9|once|TRBJ2-3
CASSSPRGGAQYF
TGTGCCAGCAGCTCCCCCCGGGGGGGGGCGCAGTATTTT
>NA|TRBV5-1|NA|TRBJ2-2
CASSMRTVNTGELFF
TGCGCCAGCAGCATGCGGACAGTGAACACCGGGGAGCTGTTTTTT
>TRBD1|TRBV6-5|NA|TRBJ1-5
CASSRDSRNQPQHF
TGTGCCAGCAGCCGGGACAGCAGGAATCAGCCCCAGCATTTT
>NA|TRBV6-1|NA|TRBJ1-1
CASSELEGLNTEAFF
TGTGCCAGCAGTGAACTAGAGGGCCTGAACACTGAAGCTTTCTTT
>TRBD1|TRBV19|NA|TRBJ1-6
CASSIGRTGGSPLHF
TGTGCCAGTAGTATTGGCAGGACAGGGGGTTCACCCCTCCACTTT
>NA|TRBV9|once|TRBJ1-4
CASSVAEGRGEKLFF
TGTGCCAGCAGCGTAGCGGAGGGGAGGGGTGAAAAACTGTTTTTT
>NA|TRBV4-1|NA|TRBJ1-1
CASSQAGEITEAFF
TGCGCCAGCAGCCAAGCTGGGGAGATCACTGAAGCTTTCTTT
>TRBD2|TRBV9|once|TRBJ2-3
CASSVSGTSGADTQYF
TGTGCCAGCAGCGTCTCCGGGACTAGCGGGGCAGATACGCAGTATTTT
>NA|TRBV9|NA|TRBJ1-1
CASSVERGGTEAFF
TGTGCCAGCAGCGTAGAAAGGGGTGGTACTGAAGCTTTCTTT
>NA|TRBV12-2|NA|TRBJ2-7
CASRSWTVRHEQYF
TGTGCAAGTCGCTCCTGGACTGTACGCCACGAGCAGTACTTC
>NA|TRBV11-2|NA|TRBJ1-4
CASSFSGFATNEKLFF
TGTGCCAGCAGCTTCTCAGGGTTTGCAACTAATGAAAAACTGTTTTTT
>TRBD2|TRBV9|NA|TRBJ2-1
CASSAGGTTSSGDEQFF
TGTGCCAGCAGCGCGGGGGGGACCACATCATCCGGGGATGAGCAGTTCTTC
>NA|TRBV6-1|NA|TRBJ2-3
CASSEDYFRTDTQYF
TGTGCCAGCAGTGAAGATTACTTCCGCACAGATACGCAGTATTTT
>TRBD1|TRBV19|once|TRBJ1-4
CASSPRDSLNEKLFF
TGTGCCAGTAGTCCGCGGGACAGTTTAAATGAAAAACTGTTTTTT
>NA|TRBV25-1|NA|TRBJ1-3
CASSGQSSGNTIYF
TGTGCCAGCAGTGGTCAGTCCTCTGGAAACACCATATATTTT
>NA|TRBV2|NA|TRBJ2-1
CASSAKGGGMSSYNEQFF
TGTGCCAGCAGTGCAAAAGGGGGGGGGATGAGCTCCTACAATGAGCAGTTCTTC
>TRBD1|TRBV19|NA|TRBJ1-1
CASSTDRAAEAFF
TGTGCCAGTAGTACCGACAGGGCGGCTGAAGCTTTCTTT
>TRBD2|TRBV4-2|NA|TRBJ2-3
CASSSSGGAEDTQYF
TGTGCCAGCAGCTCTAGCGGGGGGGCCGAAGATACGCAGTATTTT
>NA|TRBV18|NA|TRBJ1-4
CASSPVRSNEKLFF
TGTGCCAGCTCACCGGTACGGTCGAATGAAAAACTGTTTTTT
>NA|TRBV11-3|NA|TRBJ2-1
CASSLVGGRAYEQFF
TGTGCCAGCAGCTTAGTAGGCGGGCGGGCGTACGAGCAGTTCTTC
>NA|TRBV2|NA|TRBJ2-3
CASSEESSWTSTDTQYF
TGTGCCAGCAGTGAGGAGAGCTCGTGGACTAGCACAGATACGCAGTATTTT
>NA|TRBV7-2|NA|TRBJ2-3
CASSYEGGRTDTQYF
TGTGCCAGCAGCTACGAGGGGGGGCGAACAGATACGCAGTATTTT
>NA|TRBV11-1|NA|TRBJ1-1
CASTQPNTEAFF
TGTGCCAGCACACAGCCGAACACTGAAGCTTTCTTT
>NA|TRBV6-1|NA|TRBJ1-5
CASGTAQGQAQHF
TGTGCCAGCGGGACTGCTCAGGGTCAGGCCCAGCATTTT
>TRBD1|TRBV2|NA|TRBJ1-4
CASRRRPGQGNEKLFF
TGTGCCAGCAGACGCCGTCCGGGACAGGGGAATGAAAAACTGTTTTTT
>TRBD1|TRBV4-1|NA|TRBJ1-1
CASSQVVFNRGNTEAFF
TGCGCCAGCAGCCAAGTAGTTTTTAACAGGGGGAACACTGAAGCTTTCTTT
>TRBD1|TRBV27|NA|TRBJ2-6
CASSGETGARANVLTF
TGTGCCAGCAGTGGGGAGACAGGGGCTAGGGCCAACGTCCTGACTTTC
>TRBD2|TRBV29-1|NA|TRBJ2-5
CSLADGEETQYF
TGCAGCCTAGCGGACGGGGAAGAGACCCAGTACTTC
>TRBD1|TRBV7-9|NA|TRBJ1-2
CASSLQGANYGYTF
TGTGCCAGCAGCTTGCAGGGGGCCAACTATGGCTACACCTTC
>TRBD1|TRBV6-1|NA|TRBJ1-4
CATLDRAVSEKLFF
TGTGCCACCCTTGACAGGGCGGTTAGTGAAAAACTGTTTTTT
>NA|TRBV18|NA|TRBJ2-4
CASSPRTSGTAKNIQYF
TGTGCCAGCTCACCCAGAACGTCGGGAACGGCCAAAAACATTCAGTACTTC
>NA|TRBV21-1|NA|TRBJ1-6
CASSRGTNSPLHF
TGTGCCAGCAGTAGGGGAACAAATTCACCCCTCCACTTT
>TRBD1|TRBV4-2|NA|TRBJ1-2
CASSQRTGGLLDGYTF
TGTGCCAGCAGCCAGCGGACAGGGGGCTTGTTGGATGGCTACACCTTC
>NA|TRBV5-8|NA|TRBJ2-7
CASSFRAGGLGEQYF
TGTGCCAGCAGCTTTAGGGCAGGAGGACTTGGGGAGCAGTACTTC
>NA|TRBV6-1|NA|TRBJ1-5
CASSEAVSGAGHQPQHF
TGTGCCAGCAGTGAAGCAGTTTCGGGAGCGGGCCATCAGCCCCAGCATTTT
>TRBD1|TRBV29-1|once|TRBJ1-2
CSVRTGWSNYGYTF
TGCAGCGTTAGGACAGGGTGGTCTAACTATGGCTACACCTTC
>TRBD1|TRBV9|NA|TRBJ1-2
CASKQGAYGYTF
TGTGCCAGCAAACAGGGGGCCTATGGCTACACCTTC